This passage covers 32 T cell receptor beta chains from one sample sequenced in a study of technical replicates of blood from a handful of donors. Clones were sequenced by immunoSEQ multiplex PCR, and TCRdb holds only the in-frame ones, with some missing. The sample gives about 81,000 clones, about 96% of which show up once; 0.2% is in the top ten. The sequencing sample was made of T cells isolated from PBMCs. The receptors come from a human donor in good health.

This sequence joins TRBV19 and TRBJ2-7; TRBD1 matches at 10 bases. Germline V gene lookup returns CDR1 LNHDA and CDR2 SQIVND (reference sequence). This CDR3 contains 14 residues. The trim removed 4 bases at V and 2 bases at J, leaving 2 bases unmatched. For the CDR3, the DNA is TGTGCCAGTAGTAGGGACAGGGGTACCTACGAGCAGTACTTC. Protein sequence: CASSRDRGTYEQYF.

The J gene is TRBJ2-1, the V gene TRBV15, with 8 bases that match TRBD2. The V gene end was trimmed by 2 bases and the J gene end by 3 bases; junction bases not matched to a gene: 9. Germline V gene sequence: CDR1 LNHNV, CDR2 YYDKDF (reference sequence). This CDR3 spans 17 amino acids. The CDR3 DNA is TGTGCCACCAGCAGAAGTCCGACTAGCGCAGTCTACAATGAGCAGTTCTTC. Protein: CATSRSPTSAVYNEQFF. Filled out from reference TRBV15 and TRBJ2-1, the complete variable domain reads DAMVIQNPRYQVTQFGKPVTLSCSQTLNHNVMYWYQQKSSQAPKLLFHYYDKDFNNEADTPDNFQSRRPNTSFCFLDIRSPGLGDTAMYLCATSRSPTSAVYNEQFFGPGTRLTVL.

V is TRBV11-2 and J is TRBJ2-2; tentatively, D is TRBD2 (5 bases). Trimming pared 1 base from V and 4 bases from J, leaving 19 bases between. The CDR3 spans 18 residues. Germline CDR1 and CDR2: SGHAT and FQNNGV. The CDR3, as DNA: TGTGCCAGCAGCTTAGTATTTGCGGGCGCCGAGGGCACCGGGGAGCTGTTTTTT. Protein product: CASSLVFAGAEGTGELFF.

The CDR3 sequence is CASSLEAGTGANVLTF. As DNA, the CDR3 is TGCGCCAGCAGCTTGGAAGCAGGGACTGGGGCCAACGTCCTGACTTTC. The chain combines TRBV5-1 with TRBJ2-6, with D perhaps TRBD1 (5 bases). In germline, CDR1 is SGHRS, CDR2 YFSETQ. The V gene lost 0 bases and the J gene lost 2 bases, with 9 bases spanning the gap. The CDR3 length is 16 residues. Drawing the rest from reference TRBV5-1 and TRBJ2-6, the complete variable domain is KAGVTQTPRYLIKTRGQQVTLSCSPISGHRSVSWYQQTPGQGLQFLFEYFSETQRNKGNFPGRFSGRQFSNSRSEMNVSTLELGDSALYLCASSLEAGTGANVLTFGAGSRLTVL.

The chain carries TRBV30 and TRBJ1-2, with a weak D call TRBD1 (6 bases). CDR1 and CDR2 from the germline V gene are GTSNPN and SVGIG (reference sequence). Trimming left V 5 bases short and J 6 bases short, with 22 bases between. This CDR3 contains 15 residues. The CDR3 bases are TGTGCCTGGCGGAAAAGGGGGGGATTCGGGCATGGCTACACCTTC. It translates to CAWRKRGGFGHGYTF. Combining the CDR3 with reference TRBV30 and TRBJ1-2 gives the whole variable domain SQTIHQWPATLVQPVGSPLSLECTVEGTSNPNLYWYRQAAGRGLQLLFYSVGIGQISSEVPQNLSASRPQDRQFILSSKKLLLSDSGFYLCAWRKRGGFGHGYTFGSGTRLTVV.

The chain recombines TRBV18 with TRBJ2-7, with TRBD1 as a possible D gene (5 bases). The CDR3 runs to 14 residues. V was pared by 3 bases and J by 0 bases, with 9 bases between. CDR1 KGHSH and CDR2 LQKENI come from the germline V gene. The CDR3 loop reads CASSPDSPSYEQYF. CDR3 bases: TGTGCCAGCTCACCTGACAGTCCCTCCTACGAGCAGTACTTC. Supplemented by reference TRBV18 and TRBJ2-7, the full variable domain reads NAGVMQNPRHLVRRRGQEARLRCSPMKGHSHVYWYRQLPEEGLKFMVYLQKENIIDESGMPKERFSAEFPKEGPSILRIQQVVRGDSAAYFCASSPDSPSYEQYFGPGTRLTVT.

This chain connects TRBV7-6 to TRBJ2-7, with D possibly being TRBD1 (6 bases). Germline CDR1 SGHVS, CDR2 FNYEAQ. Trimming pared 0 bases from V and 11 bases from J, leaving 11 bases between. This CDR3 has 12 residues. The CDR3, as DNA: TGTGCCAGCAGCTTAGCCAAGGGGGATAAGTACTTC. Encoded protein: CASSLAKGDKYF. Using reference TRBV7-6 and TRBJ2-7 for the parts outside the CDR3, the full variable domain is GAGVSQSPRYKVTKRGQDVALRCDPISGHVSLYWYRQALGQGPEFLTYFNYEAQQDKSGLPNDRFSAERPEGSISTLTIQRTEQRDSAMYRCASSLAKGDKYFGPGTRLTVT.

This rearrangement joins TRBV5-1 to TRBJ1-2; D not resolved. Trimming removed 5 bases from V and 1 base from J, with 15 bases in between. CDR3 length: 15 residues. The germline V gene has CDR1 SGHRS and CDR2 YFSETQ. CDR3 coding DNA: TGCGCCAGCAGAGGAGCGACGGAAAATAACTATGGCTACACCTTC. It yields the protein CASRGATENNYGYTF.

V gene TRBV23-1 combines with J gene TRBJ2-1; 10 bases align to TRBD1. TRBV23-1 is an ORF; its function is uncertain. This CDR3 is 16 amino acids long. V was pared by 4 bases and J by 8 bases, with 11 bases of the junction left unmatched. CDR3 bases: TGCGCCAGCAGTCCAGCCGGGACAGGGGTTATATATGAGCAGTTCTTC. Translated, it gives CASSPAGTGVIYEQFF.

The rearrangement uses TRBV13 and TRBJ2-7, with TRBD1 identical over 7 bases. The CDR3 consists of 15 residues. V shed 3 bases, J shed 1 base, and the junction held 6 bases outside the gene matches. Looked up from germline, CDR1 is PRHDT and CDR2 is FYEKMQ (reference sequence). CDR3 nucleotide sequence: TGTGCCAGCAGCTTGGGGGACAGTTATTCCTACGAGCAGTACTTC. Translated: CASSLGDSYSYEQYF.

The chain carries TRBV7-9 and TRBJ2-5, with 15 bases fitting TRBD2. The V and J ends lost 5 bases and 0 bases, in that order; junction bases with no gene match: 7. Germline assignment: CDR1 SEHNR and CDR2 FQNEAQ (reference sequence). The CDR3 covers 18 residues. The CDR3 is CASSRTSGRAPYQETQYF. In DNA, the CDR3 is TGTGCCAGCAGCCGGACTAGCGGGAGGGCCCCGTACCAAGAGACCCAGTACTTC.

The rearrangement links TRBV7-9 to TRBJ2-5; D remains unclear. In germline, CDR1 is SEHNR, CDR2 FQNEAQ (reference sequence). This CDR3 spans 14 amino acids. V was trimmed by 5 bases and J by 5 bases, leaving 15 bases between them. This CDR3 reads CASSRLGRKETQYF. In DNA, the CDR3 is TGTGCCAGCAGCCGCCTCGGCAGGAAGGAGACCCAGTACTTC.

J is TRBJ1-5 and V is TRBV6-1; 9 positions agree with TRBD1. CDR3 length equals 18 residues. From germline, CDR1 is MNHNS and CDR2 SASEGT. The V gene end was trimmed by 0 bases and the J gene end by 6 bases; junction bases not matched to a gene: 12. Here the CDR3 DNA reads TGTGCCAGCAGTGAAGCGAGCCCAGGGACAGGGAGAAGTCAGCCCCAGCATTTT. This translates into CASSEASPGTGRSQPQHF.

This clone was observed a single time. DNA for the CDR3: TGCAGCGTTAATGGACTAGCGGGAGACAATGAGCAGTTCTTC. This sequence encodes CSVNGLAGDNEQFF. The chain combines TRBV29-1 with TRBJ2-1; 13 nucleotides agree with TRBD2. The germline V gene has CDR1 SQVTM and CDR2 ANQGSEA. The CDR3 consists of 14 residues. The J segment lost 5 bases and the V segment lost 5 bases, leaving 3 bases of the junction unmatched.

CDR3 nucleotide sequence: TGTGCCAGCAGCGCCTCTGGGGGCTTTACCACTGAAGCTTTCTTT. Amino acid sequence: CASSASGGFTTEAFF. The chain is built from TRBV7-9 and TRBJ1-1, with a weak D call TRBD1 (6 bases). Germline CDR1 SEHNR, CDR2 FQNEAQ (reference sequence). V was clipped by 5 bases and J by 4 bases, with 17 bases between them. CDR3 length: 15 residues.

The chain links TRBV4-1 to TRBJ2-1, with a tentative D call TRBD2 (6 bases). CDR3 size: 14 residues. The germline CDR1 and CDR2 sequences are MGHRA and YSYEKL. V lost 1 base, J lost 4 bases, and 8 bases lay in between. DNA of the CDR3: TGCGCCAGCAGCCAAGGCGGGGCTTACAATGAGCAGTTCTTC. Protein product: CASSQGGAYNEQFF.

The chain links TRBV5-3 to TRBJ1-5, with a possible D match to TRBD1 (5 bases). TRBV5-3 is an ORF; its function is uncertain. V lost 9 bases and J 5 bases, leaving 15 bases between the germline ends. The CDR3 has 13 amino acids. The CDR3 spells CANSGLHYQPQHF. The DNA of the CDR3 is TGTGCCAACTCGGGACTGCACTATCAGCCCCAGCATTTT.

V is TRBV5-4 and J is TRBJ2-7, with D possibly being TRBD2 (6 bases). This CDR3 contains 12 residues. With 4 bases removed from V and 4 bases from J, the gap between germline ends came to 9 bases. Germline V gene data show CDR1 as SGHNT and CDR2 as YYREEE (reference sequence). The CDR3 bases are TGTGCCAGCAGCCCGGGGGAGTACGAGCAGTACTTC. Its translation: CASSPGEYEQYF.

The chain couples TRBV4-2 to TRBJ2-1, with D possibly TRBD2 on 5 matching bases. The length of the CDR3 is 16 residues. Trimming stripped 4 bases from V and 1 base from J, with 14 bases between. The germline CDR1 and CDR2 sequences are LGHNA and YNFKEQ. The DNA for the CDR3 is TGTGCCAGCAGCCCCGAGGGCGAGTCGTCCTACAATGAGCAGTTCTTC. Translation: CASSPEGESSYNEQFF.

This sequence joins TRBV5-4 and TRBJ2-5, with TRBD2 identical over 9 bases. In germline, CDR1 is SGHNT, CDR2 YYREEE (reference sequence). The CDR3 contains 13 residues. Trimming took 4 bases from V and 3 from J; bases not matched to a gene: 1. CDR3 residues: CASSKREEETQYF. In DNA form, the CDR3 reads TGTGCCAGCAGCAAGCGGGAGGAAGAGACCCAGTACTTC.

CDR3 in amino acids: CASSPDSLSTDTQYF. As DNA, the CDR3 is TGTGCCAGCAGCCCGGACAGCCTTTCGACAGATACGCAGTATTTT. The chain joins TRBV9 to TRBJ2-3; D is possibly TRBD1 (6 bases). The CDR3 is made up of 15 amino acids. Germline V gene sequence: CDR1 SGDLS, CDR2 YYNGEE. The V end was cut by 4 bases, the J end by 3 bases, with 15 bases between.

The chain combines TRBV13 with TRBJ2-1; D not certain. Germline V gives CDR1 PRHDT, CDR2 FYEKMQ (reference sequence). V lost 5 bases and J lost 9, with 11 bases in between. There are 12 residues in the CDR3. CDR3 DNA sequence: TGTGCCAGCAGCGTATCTAGTCCTGAGCAGTTCTTC. Encoded protein: CASSVSSPEQFF.

CDR3 residues: CAWSVTGGNSPLHF. As DNA, the CDR3 is TGTGCCTGGAGTGTAACAGGGGGGAATTCACCCCTCCACTTT. The J gene is TRBJ1-6, the V gene TRBV30; 8 bases match TRBD1. The V gene end was trimmed by 0 bases and the J gene end by 7 bases; junction bases not matched to a gene: 2. The CDR3 consists of 14 residues. Germline loops: CDR1 GTSNPN, CDR2 SVGIG (reference sequence).

The chain is built from TRBV30 and TRBJ2-1, with D tentatively TRBD1 (6 bases). V shed 1 base and J shed 8 bases, with 21 bases lying between them. Germline V lookup: CDR1 GTSNPN, CDR2 SVGIG (reference sequence). This CDR3 region has 16 residues. CDR3 nucleotides: TGTGCCTGGAGTGCCACAGGATGGCCATCAGGGGATGAGCAGTTCTTC. It is translated as CAWSATGWPSGDEQFF. Drawing the rest from reference TRBV30 and TRBJ2-1, the complete variable domain is SQTIHQWPATLVQPVGSPLSLECTVEGTSNPNLYWYRQAAGRGLQLLFYSVGIGQISSEVPQNLSASRPQDRQFILSSKKLLLSDSGFYLCAWSATGWPSGDEQFFGPGTRLTVL.

The gene calls are TRBV10-3 and TRBJ1-2; the D gene is possibly TRBD1 (6 bases). V gave up 2 bases and J gave up 4 bases, with 14 bases separating them. This CDR3 spans 15 amino acids. Germline V CDR1 and CDR2: ENHRY, SYGVKD. The CDR3 loop reads CAISETGNVVYGYTF. In DNA form, the CDR3 reads TGTGCCATCAGTGAGACAGGGAACGTTGTCTATGGCTACACCTTC.

J is TRBJ2-1 and V is TRBV5-1, with D perhaps TRBD1 (5 bases). CDR1 and CDR2 from the germline V gene are SGHRS and YFSETQ. The CDR3 covers 13 residues. V was cut by 3 bases and J by 4 bases, with 8 bases left in between. DNA for the CDR3: TGCGCCAGCAGCTCACAGGTATACAATGAGCAGTTCTTC. This sequence encodes CASSSQVYNEQFF.

V gene TRBV7-9 combines with J gene TRBJ2-2, with 8 bases aligning to TRBD2. CDR1 is SEHNR and CDR2 is FQNEAQ in the germline V gene (reference sequence). V lost 4 bases to trimming and J lost 6 bases; unmatched junction nucleotides: 7. The CDR3 is made up of 15 amino acids. The CDR3 loop reads CASSSGTRVAGELFF. The CDR3 DNA follows: TGTGCCAGCAGCTCCGGGACTAGGGTCGCCGGGGAGCTGTTTTTT.

The V gene is TRBV5-1, the J gene TRBJ2-1; 11 bases are a match to TRBD1. The CDR3 totals 17 residues. Germline lookup yields CDR1 SGHRS and CDR2 YFSETQ. Trimming cost V 4 bases and J 4 bases; bases outside gene matches: 10. CDR3 residues: CASSLRDRGYEYNEQFF. The CDR3 region has the DNA TGCGCCAGCAGCCTACGGGACAGGGGGTACGAATACAATGAGCAGTTCTTC.

The chain links TRBV25-1 to TRBJ2-1; D gene uncertain. V lost 4 bases and J lost 4, with 14 bases in between. The CDR3 loop spans 15 amino acids. Germline lookup yields CDR1 MGHDK and CDR2 SYGVNS. CDR3 residues: CASSVSSVDYNEQFF. CDR3 nucleotides: TGTGCCAGCAGTGTTTCCAGCGTGGATTACAATGAGCAGTTCTTC.

This chain joins TRBV19 and TRBJ2-3; D gene unclear. V lost 6 bases and J lost 7, with 14 bases in between. Germline CDR1 LNHDA, CDR2 SQIVND (reference sequence). The CDR3 loop spans 13 amino acids. The DNA of the CDR3 is TGTGCCAGTAGCTCAACCGTCAGAAATACGCAGTATTTT. As protein: CASSSTVRNTQYF.

The rearrangement joins TRBV27 to TRBJ1-2, with D tentatively TRBD1 (6 bases). V lost 2 bases and J 8 bases, leaving 18 bases between the germline ends. This CDR3 contains 15 residues. Germline CDR1 is MNHEY and CDR2 is SMNVEV (reference sequence). The chain's CDR3 is CASSLSRGQRMGYTF. CDR3 DNA: TGTGCCAGCAGTTTAAGCAGGGGTCAGAGAATGGGCTACACCTTC.

This sequence joins TRBV4-1 and TRBJ1-1; D is possibly TRBD1 (5 bases). Trimming left V 2 bases short and J 4 bases short, with 17 bases between. The germline CDR1 and CDR2 sequences are MGHRA and YSYEKL. This CDR3 spans 16 amino acids. CDR3 protein: CASSQRQFSLATEAFF. CDR3 sequence (DNA): TGCGCCAGCAGCCAAAGACAGTTTTCGTTGGCCACTGAAGCTTTCTTT.